These 30 T cell receptor beta chains came from one sample sequenced in a study of early T cells in non-severe SARS-CoV-2 infection. TCRdb reprocessed the 5' RACE reads via MiXCR and lists one record per CDR3 protein. Of about 23,000 distinct CDR3 sequences in the sample, about 5.1% were seen once. Source material: whole blood. Source of these receptors: an adult who was a healthcare worker with PCR-confirmed SARS-CoV-2 infection or an uninfected control (not recorded which).

This clonotype has a count of ten or more. This rearrangement joins TRBV4-3 to TRBJ2-2, with a tentative D call TRBD1 (5 bases). Germline V CDR1 and CDR2: LGHNA, YSLEER. The ends were cut back, 2 bases at V and 6 bases at J, with 13 bases in the middle. This CDR3 has 15 residues. CDR3 nucleotide sequence: TGCGCCAGCAGCCAATTTGCACAGGCCGCCGGGGAGCTGTTTTTT. Its protein is CASSQFAQAAGELFF.

This clonotype was seen many times. The CDR3 region is CATQTQTPNTGELFF. CDR3 sequence (DNA): TGTGCCACCCAGACACAAACACCGAACACCGGGGAGCTGTTTTTT. This rearrangement joins TRBV6-1 to TRBJ2-2, with no clear D. CDR1 and CDR2 (germline): MNHNS, SASEGT. V was pared by 10 bases and J by 0 bases, with 15 bases between. The CDR3 is 15 amino acids.

The gene calls are TRBV14 and TRBJ1-1, with 9 bases identical to TRBD1. V trimming: 5 bases; J trimming: 0 bases; junction bases outside the gene matches: 4. The CDR3 is 15 residues long. Germline-derived CDR1 and CDR2 are SGHDN and FVKESK. In DNA form, the CDR3 reads TGTGCCAGCAGCATTGGGACAGGGCTGAACACTGAAGCTTTCTTT. The encoded protein is CASSIGTGLNTEAFF.

This clonotype was counted a few times. The V gene is TRBV20-1, the J gene TRBJ2-3, with D maybe TRBD2 (7 bases). Trimming pared 5 bases from V and 3 bases from J, leaving 15 bases between. This CDR3 region has 14 residues. Germline V CDR1 and CDR2: DFQATT, SNEGSKA (reference sequence). DNA of the CDR3: TGCAGTGCTCTCCGGGGGGCCGGAACAGATACGCAGTATTTT. The encoded protein is CSALRGAGTDTQYF.

This clonotype was found a few times. This rearrangement joins TRBV6-6 to TRBJ2-7; D is undetermined. V was shortened by 0 bases and J by 2 bases, with 14 bases between the two germline ends. The CDR3 extends over 16 amino acids. Per the germline V gene, CDR1 is MNHNY and CDR2 is SVGAGI (reference sequence). The CDR3 bases are TGTGCCAGCAGTTACTCGAGTTCGCGAGTAGCCTACGAGCAGTACTTC. It yields the protein CASSYSSSRVAYEQYF.

The sample holds a few counts of this clonotype. The V and J genes are TRBV7-3 and TRBJ2-6; D may be TRBD1 (6 bases). The CDR3 loop spans 16 amino acids. The V gene lost 5 bases and the J gene lost 0 bases, with 11 bases spanning the gap. Germline V gene lookup returns CDR1 SGHTA and CDR2 FQGTGA. CDR3 residues: CASSLLTGSGANVLTF. The DNA of the CDR3 is TGTGCCAGCAGCCTACTGACAGGCTCTGGGGCCAACGTCCTGACTTTC.

This clonotype was found many times. The chain links TRBV4-3 to TRBJ2-1, with 9 bases that match TRBD1. Germline CDR1 and CDR2: LGHNA and YSLEER. CDR3 length equals 16 residues. Germline trimming cut 4 bases from V and 2 bases from J; bases unmatched to any gene: 6. The CDR3, as DNA: TGCGCCAGCAGCCCTACGGGACAGGGAACCTACAATGAGCAGTTCTTC. Its translation is CASSPTGQGTYNEQFF.

J is TRBJ2-1 and V is TRBV7-2; 15 bases map to TRBD2. With 4 bases clipped from V and 6 bases from J, the junction kept 4 bases outside the gene matches. The V gene's germline CDR1 is SGHTA and CDR2 FQGNSA. The length of the CDR3 is 16 residues. The CDR3 loop reads CASSSWTSGRVNEQFF. The CDR3 DNA follows: TGTGCCAGCAGCTCTTGGACTAGCGGGAGGGTCAATGAGCAGTTCTTC.

This clonotype has a count of ten or more. CDR3 in DNA: TGTGCCAGCAGTTATGGCAGGAACACTGAAGCTTTCTTT. It specifies CASSYGRNTEAFF. V gene TRBV6-5 combines with J gene TRBJ1-1; D is ambiguous. The CDR3 length is 13 residues. V was trimmed by 3 bases and J by 1 base, leaving 6 bases between them. Germline V gene sequence: CDR1 MNHEY, CDR2 SVGAGI.

This clonotype was seen a handful of times. The chain recombines TRBV7-2 with TRBJ2-5; TRBD2 is a possible D gene (5 bases). CDR3 length: 15 amino acids. CDR1 SGHTA and CDR2 FQGNSA come from the germline V gene. V lost 5 bases and J 5 bases, leaving 18 bases between the germline ends. CDR3 sequence: CASSPQLGVGETQYF. The CDR3 bases are TGTGCCAGCAGCCCCCAACTAGGCGTGGGCGAGACCCAGTACTTC.

Many counts were recorded for this clonotype. The chain is built from TRBV28 and TRBJ2-3; 9 nucleotides align to TRBD2. Trimming removed 2 bases from V and 2 bases from J; junction bases left unmatched: 5. The germline CDR1 and CDR2 sequences are MDHEN and SYDVKM. The CDR3 covers 16 residues. The CDR3 DNA reads as TGTGCCAGCAGTTTACGATCTAGCGGGACCACAGATACGCAGTATTTT. As protein: CASSLRSSGTTDTQYF.

This clonotype showed up many times. The chain employs TRBV14 and TRBJ2-5; D is perhaps TRBD2 (6 bases). The germline CDR1 and CDR2 sequences are SGHDN and FVKESK. Trimming pared 3 bases from V and 2 bases from J, leaving 13 bases between. There are 15 residues in the CDR3. As DNA, the CDR3 is TGTGCCAGCAGCCAGTTAACGGGACTGCAAGAGACCCAGTACTTC. Protein sequence: CASSQLTGLQETQYF.

Many counts were recorded for this clonotype. The V and J genes are TRBV4-1 and TRBJ1-4; D gene ambiguous. Germline CDR1 MGHRA, CDR2 YSYEKL. The germline V and J ends were trimmed by 0 bases and 4 bases, with 6 bases remaining between them. This CDR3 has 14 amino acids. CDR3 sequence reads: CASSQDPDNEKLFF. The CDR3 nucleotides read TGCGCCAGCAGCCAAGATCCAGATAATGAAAAACTGTTTTTT.

This clonotype has ten or more counts. The V and J genes are TRBV7-8 and TRBJ1-1, with a weak D call TRBD1 (5 bases). The CDR3 consists of 15 residues. Between the trimmed V and J ends, which lost 1 base and 1 base, there was a span of 10 bases. Germline V gives CDR1 SGHVS, CDR2 FQNEAQ. In DNA form, the CDR3 reads TGTGCCAGCAGCTTAGGGGGACGGGCGAACACTGAAGCTTTCTTT. Protein product: CASSLGGRANTEAFF.

A word on this clonotype: A read error may produce the germline difference seen at one junction end. The chain links TRBV6-2 or TRBV6-3 to TRBJ2-1; 7 nucleotides align to TRBD2. Germline-derived CDR1 and CDR2 are MNHEY and SVGEGT. The CDR3 is 13 amino acids. CDR3 coding DNA: TGTACCAGCCAGCGGGACTCCTACAATGAGCAGTTCTTC. Translation gives CTSQRDSYNEQFF.

This clonotype was seen more than once but under ten times. The chain employs TRBV7-9 and TRBJ2-1, with 10 bases fitting TRBD2. V shed 4 bases, J shed 6 bases, and the junction held 18 bases outside the gene matches. The CDR3 is 19 residues long. Germline V gene sequence: CDR1 SEHNR, CDR2 FQNEAQ (reference sequence). CDR3 sequence: CASSSASSGSSGSGNEQFF. CDR3 bases: TGTGCCAGCAGCTCCGCCTCCTCCGGGTCTAGCGGGAGTGGCAATGAGCAGTTCTTC. Full variable domain (missing parts from reference TRBV7-9 and TRBJ2-1): DTGVSQNPRHKITKRGQNVTFRCDPISEHNRLYWYRQTLGQGPEFLTYFQNEAQLEKSRLLSDRFSAERPKGSFSTLEIQRTEQGDSAMYLCASSSASSGSSGSGNEQFFGPGTRLTVL.

This rearrangement joins TRBV20-1 to TRBJ1-5; D is perhaps TRBD1 (5 bases). The CDR3 runs to 12 residues. V lost 3 bases and J lost 6, with 9 bases in between. Looked up from germline, CDR1 is DFQATT and CDR2 is SNEGSKA (reference sequence). The CDR3 reads CSARPGGQPQHF. In nucleotides, the CDR3 is TGCAGTGCTAGGCCCGGGGGTCAGCCCCAGCATTTT.

V usage is TRBV7-2 and J usage is TRBJ2-5; D ambiguous. CDR3 size: 14 residues. The germline CDR1 and CDR2 sequences are SGHTA and FQGNSA. Trimming removed 5 bases at V and 2 bases at J, with 12 bases between. The CDR3 loop reads CASSPTRVQETQYF. CDR3 coding DNA: TGTGCCAGCAGCCCTACCCGGGTACAAGAGACCCAGTACTTC.

The chain links TRBV20-1 to TRBJ2-4, with 8 nucleotides matching TRBD1. Looked up from germline, CDR1 is DFQATT and CDR2 is SNEGSKA (reference sequence). V lost 0 bases to trimming and J lost 1 base; unmatched junction nucleotides: 14. The length of the CDR3 is 19 residues. The CDR3 reads CSARDGDRNPGMAKNIQYF. The CDR3 bases are TGCAGTGCTAGAGATGGGGACAGGAATCCGGGGATGGCCAAAAACATTCAGTACTTC.

This clonotype was counted at least ten times. The rearrangement uses TRBV29-1 and TRBJ2-7; no reliable D call. The V gene lost 7 bases and the J gene lost 2 bases, with 9 bases spanning the gap. The CDR3 is made up of 11 amino acids. Looked up from germline, CDR1 is SQVTM and CDR2 is ANQGSEA. This chain's CDR3 is CSAQGAYEQYF. DNA for the CDR3: TGCAGCGCCCAAGGTGCCTACGAGCAGTACTTC.

This clonotype is labeled medium-sized. The V and J genes are TRBV4-3 and TRBJ2-3, with 13 bases fitting TRBD2. The J segment lost 4 bases and the V segment lost 4 bases, leaving 2 bases of the junction unmatched. CDR1 LGHNA and CDR2 YSLEER come from the germline V gene. This CDR3 spans 15 amino acids. The CDR3 nucleotides are TGCGCCAGCAGCCTCACTAGCGGGAGGGCAGATACGCAGTATTTT. It translates to CASSLTSGRADTQYF.

This sequence joins TRBV20-1 and TRBJ2-3; TRBD2 agrees at 12 bases. The length of the CDR3 is 14 residues. The germline gives CDR1 DFQATT, CDR2 SNEGSKA (reference sequence). V was clipped by 6 bases and J by 5 bases; unmatched bases: 6. Here the CDR3 DNA reads TGCAGTGCCAAACTAGCGGGAGGAATAGATACGCAGTATTTT. This sequence encodes CSAKLAGGIDTQYF.

This clonotype was seen ten or more times. This chain links TRBV5-5 with TRBJ2-5; 11 bases line up with TRBD2. Germline V gene sequence: CDR1 SGHKS, CDR2 YYEKEE (reference sequence). This CDR3 is 16 amino acids long. The junction had 8 bases not matched to a gene; V was cut back by 3 bases and J by 4 bases. The CDR3 nucleotides read TGTGCCAGCAGCTCCACGACTAGCGGGATATCAGAGACCCAGTACTTC. Its protein product is CASSSTTSGISETQYF.

This clonotype was observed at least ten times. The CDR3 spells CASNEDRVVNEQFF. The DNA for the CDR3 is TGTGCCAGCAACGAAGACAGGGTTGTGAATGAGCAGTTCTTC. The rearrangement links TRBV7-2 to TRBJ2-1; the match to TRBD1 covers 7 bases. After removal of 7 bases from V and 7 bases from J, the junction contained 10 bases not matched to a gene. In germline, CDR1 is SGHTA, CDR2 FQGNSA. The length of the CDR3 is 14 residues.

This clonotype was observed many times. The chain couples TRBV5-5 to TRBJ2-7, with D tentatively TRBD1 (7 bases). Germline V gene lookup returns CDR1 SGHKS and CDR2 YYEKEE (reference sequence). Trimming pared 4 bases from V and 5 bases from J, leaving 13 bases between. The CDR3 runs 13 residues. Written as DNA, the CDR3 is TGTGCCAGCAGCCGGGGGACAGTACACGAGCAGTACGTC. Translated, it gives CASSRGTVHEQYV.

This clonotype occurred many times. The chain combines TRBV5-1 with TRBJ2-1; TRBD2 agrees at 8 bases. The germline CDR1 and CDR2 sequences are SGHRS and YFSETQ. The J segment lost 0 bases and the V segment lost 2 bases, leaving 13 bases of the junction unmatched. The CDR3 is 19 amino acids. The CDR3 nucleotides read TGCGCCAGCAGCTTAAGGGAACTAGCGGACCGTTCCTCCTACAATGAGCAGTTCTTC. Protein sequence: CASSLRELADRSSYNEQFF.

This clonotype was seen at least ten times. This sequence joins TRBV28 and TRBJ1-1; no reliable D call. Germline V gives CDR1 MDHEN, CDR2 SYDVKM. Deletions cut 3 bases from V and 2 bases from J, with 13 bases between. The CDR3 has 15 amino acids. CDR3 sequence reads: CASSFPHGSNTEAFF. The CDR3, as DNA: TGTGCCAGCAGTTTCCCCCACGGCAGTAACACTGAAGCTTTCTTT.

J is TRBJ2-5 and V is TRBV28; 9 bases fit TRBD1. This CDR3 is 16 amino acids long. Per germline, CDR1 MDHEN and CDR2 SYDVKM. V lost 6 bases, J lost 1 base, and 9 bases stayed unmatched. CDR3 in DNA: TGTGCCAGCAGCGACAGGGACAGGGTCTTCCAAGAGACCCAGTACTTC. It translates to CASSDRDRVFQETQYF.

This clonotype has a count of ten or more. This chain joins TRBV24-1 and TRBJ2-2; tentatively, D is TRBD1 (6 bases). CDR1 KGHDR and CDR2 SFDVKD come from the germline V gene. The CDR3 has 16 amino acids. V was cut by 2 bases and J by 1 base, with 10 bases left in between. In nucleotides, the CDR3 is TGTGCCACCAGTGATTACGGACAGAGGAACACCGGGGAGCTGTTTTTT. Translated: CATSDYGQRNTGELFF.

At least ten counts were recorded for this clonotype. This chain uses TRBV6-4 with TRBJ2-1; no clear D gene. The germline CDR1 and CDR2 sequences are MRHNA and SNTAGT. The V gene lost 5 bases and the J gene lost 2 bases, with 10 bases spanning the gap. There are 14 residues in the CDR3. CDR3 nucleotides: TGTGCCAGCAGTACAGACGCAACCTACAATGAGCAGTTCTTC. Protein product: CASSTDATYNEQFF.